In its sample, the clone carrying this T cell receptor beta chain was seen a few times. Libraries were prepared by immunoSEQ multiplex PCR; TCRdb keeps only in-frame clonotypes and omits some of them. The repertoire consists of approximately 58,000 clones, with 65% to 80% occurring once and the leading ten covering around two fifths. Germline V gene sequence: CDR1 MNHEY, CDR2 SVGEGT. V gave up 6 bases and J gave up 6 bases; unmatched junction bases: 8. The CDR3 is 15 residues long. This entry comes from a study of blood T cell repertoires in COVID-19. V is TRBV6-2 or TRBV6-3 and J is TRBJ1-1; 12 bases are a match to TRBD1. This TCR was sampled from a man between 65 and 85 years old with active or convalescent COVID-19. Sequencing used peripheral blood. Here the CDR3 reads CASSERDRGLPEAFF. For the CDR3, the DNA is TGTGCCAGCAGCGAAAGGGACAGGGGGCTGCCTGAAGCTTTCTTT.